These 29 T cell receptor beta chains were all obtained from the same sample, sequenced in a study of cytomegalovirus exposure and HLA in healthy donors. The PCR was carried out with 60 Vbeta primers and 13 Jbeta primers. Sequencing used immunoSEQ multiplex PCR; TCRdb keeps in-frame clones, though not all of them. Its listing shows about 58,000 clones. Sequenced sample: PBMCs. The origin of the receptors is a woman under 30 in good health and CMV-seronegative.

V is TRBV5-1 and J is TRBJ1-2; 11 bases fit TRBD1. Losses at the gene ends were 4 bases for V and 4 bases for J; bases not matched to a gene: 6. The CDR3 loop spans 15 amino acids. CDR1 SGHRS and CDR2 YFSETQ come from the germline V gene. The CDR3: CASSAGQGATYGYTF. In DNA form, the CDR3 reads TGCGCCAGCAGCGCCGGACAGGGGGCTACCTATGGCTACACCTTC.

This rearrangement joins TRBV7-2 to TRBJ1-1; D unresolved. Trimming cost V 2 bases and J 8 bases, with 9 bases left between them. The CDR3 has 12 amino acids. Germline values: CDR1 SGHTA, CDR2 FQGNSA. The CDR3 nucleotides are TGTGCCAGCAGCTTATTCTTTTTCGAAGCTTTCTTT. Translation: CASSLFFFEAFF.

The V and J genes are TRBV11-1 and TRBJ2-7; 14 nucleotides agree with TRBD2. This CDR3 region has 16 residues. V lost 5 bases, J lost 4 bases, and 7 bases stayed unmatched. CDR1 and CDR2 (germline): SGHAT, FQDESV (reference sequence). The CDR3 DNA sequence: TGTGCCAGCAGCCCCGGGACTAGCGGGAGAGGGTACGAGCAGTACTTC. Encoded protein: CASSPGTSGRGYEQYF.

The chain links TRBV10-3 to TRBJ2-5; 8 nucleotides align to TRBD2. Per germline, CDR1 ENHRY and CDR2 SYGVKD. The V and J ends lost 2 bases and 2 bases, in that order; junction bases with no gene match: 4. The CDR3 sequence is 15 residues long. For the CDR3, the DNA is TGTGCCATCAGTGAGCTAGCGGGCCCACAAGAGACCCAGTACTTC. The encoded protein is CAISELAGPQETQYF.

This rearrangement joins TRBV6-5 to TRBJ2-7; D perhaps matches TRBD1 (6 bases). CDR3 length equals 14 residues. Germline V gene lookup returns CDR1 MNHEY and CDR2 SVGAGI. Trimming left V 6 bases short and J 2 bases short, with 14 bases between. The CDR3 loop reads CASRGQLEAYEQYF. CDR3 nucleotides: TGTGCCAGCAGGGGACAACTGGAGGCCTACGAGCAGTACTTC.

The chain couples TRBV2 to TRBJ1-4; the D is unclear. Germline assignment: CDR1 SNHLY and CDR2 FYNNEI. The CDR3 loop spans 12 amino acids. The V gene lost 6 bases and the J gene lost 7 bases, with 9 bases spanning the gap. CDR3 DNA sequence: TGTGCCAGCAGGCTGGAGGGTGAAAAACTGTTTTTT. Its translation is CASRLEGEKLFF.

This rearrangement joins TRBV6-5 to TRBJ2-1; 7 bases fit TRBD2. Germline V gene lookup returns CDR1 MNHEY and CDR2 SVGAGI. V was clipped by 6 bases and J by 0 bases; unmatched bases: 8. The CDR3 is made up of 16 amino acids. CDR3 sequence reads: CASSYGLAVSYNEQFF. CDR3 coding DNA: TGTGCCAGCAGCTACGGGCTAGCGGTCTCCTACAATGAGCAGTTCTTC.

The rearrangement links TRBV6-5 to TRBJ1-2; 7 nucleotides agree with TRBD1. Per the germline V gene, CDR1 is MNHEY and CDR2 is SVGAGI. CDR3 length: 12 residues. The junction had 7 bases not matched to a gene; V was cut back by 8 bases and J by 7 bases. The CDR3 reads CASRGQAGGYTF. The CDR3 nucleotides read TGTGCCAGCCGTGGACAGGCGGGTGGCTACACCTTC.

The rearrangement joins TRBV5-1 to TRBJ2-1; 8 nucleotides agree with TRBD1. Germline trimming cut 4 bases from V and 9 bases from J; bases unmatched to any gene: 15. In germline, CDR1 is SGHRS, CDR2 YFSETQ. The CDR3 length is 16 residues. In nucleotides, the CDR3 is TGCGCCAGCAGCGCCGGACAGGGTACGACGGGTGGTGAGCAGTTCTTC. Its translation is CASSAGQGTTGGEQFF.

The V and J genes are TRBV13 and TRBJ2-7, with TRBD2 matching 11 bases. Trimming cost V 1 base and J 5 bases; bases outside gene matches: 1. CDR1 and CDR2 from the germline V gene are PRHDT and FYEKMQ (reference sequence). The CDR3 runs to 14 residues. This CDR3 reads CASSLVLAGDEQYF. In DNA, the CDR3 is TGTGCCAGCAGCTTAGTACTAGCGGGAGACGAGCAGTACTTC.

The chain couples TRBV9 to TRBJ1-2; TRBD1 matches at 9 bases. The V gene end was trimmed by 6 bases and the J gene end by 8 bases; junction bases not matched to a gene: 17. The CDR3 runs 16 residues. Looked up from germline, CDR1 is SGDLS and CDR2 is YYNGEE. CDR3 sequence (DNA): TGTGCCAGCACCTCTATTAAACAGGGGGCGCTGGACGGCTACACCTTC. Its translation is CASTSIKQGALDGYTF.

This rearrangement joins TRBV27 to TRBJ1-1; TRBD1 matches 8 bases. The CDR3 has 14 amino acids. J gave up 2 bases and V 9 bases, and 8 bases lay outside the gene matches. Germline V CDR1 and CDR2: MNHEY, SMNVEV (reference sequence). This CDR3 is CASRIGQGNTEAFF. CDR3 sequence (DNA): TGTGCCAGTAGAATCGGACAGGGAAACACTGAAGCTTTCTTT.

The V call is TRBV15, the J call TRBJ2-3; the match to TRBD2 covers 11 bases. The CDR3 runs 15 residues. The trim removed 4 bases at V and 5 bases at J, leaving 5 bases unmatched. The germline gives CDR1 LNHNV, CDR2 YYDKDF (reference sequence). CDR3 sequence: CATSILAGGGDTQYF. The CDR3 DNA sequence: TGTGCCACCAGCATATTAGCGGGAGGGGGAGATACGCAGTATTTT.

The CDR3 DNA is TGTGCCAGCAGTGATTTATTCCGGGACAGGGAATACGAGCAGTACTTC. Protein: CASSDLFRDREYEQYF. This chain joins TRBV6-1 and TRBJ2-7; 9 positions match TRBD1. The CDR3 totals 16 residues. The ends lost 3 bases at V and 4 bases at J; junction bases unmatched: 10. Germline V gene sequence: CDR1 MNHNS, CDR2 SASEGT.

The chain recombines TRBV4-1 with TRBJ2-1; D remains ambiguous. Looked up from germline, CDR1 is MGHRA and CDR2 is YSYEKL. Trimming removed 4 bases from V and 7 bases from J, with 11 bases in between. CDR3 length: 13 residues. In nucleotides, the CDR3 is TGCGCCAGCAGCCCACCACACCCAAATGAGCAGTTCTTC. It is translated as CASSPPHPNEQFF.

The rearrangement links TRBV6-5 to TRBJ1-6, with 8 bases lining up with TRBD1. The CDR3 contains 14 residues. CDR1 and CDR2 from the germline V gene are MNHEY and SVGAGI. V gave up 6 bases and J gave up 10 bases; unmatched junction bases: 8. CDR3 sequence (DNA): TGTGCCAGCAGAGCCGGACAGGGCGACTCACCCCTCCACTTT. Translating gives CASRAGQGDSPLHF.

This chain joins TRBV30 and TRBJ2-3; 8 bases are shared with TRBD2. The germline V gene encodes CDR1 GTSNPN and CDR2 SVGIG (reference sequence). The CDR3 loop spans 14 amino acids. V lost 2 bases to trimming and J lost 5 bases; unmatched junction nucleotides: 6. CDR3 DNA: TGTGCCTGGAGTAACGGGGGGGTGGTAGATACGCAGTATTTT. Protein product: CAWSNGGVVDTQYF.

The chain has TRBV5-6 and TRBJ1-1; D perhaps matches TRBD1 (6 bases). Germline CDR1 is SGHDT and CDR2 is YYEEEE. The V end lost 1 base, the J end lost 3 bases, and 13 bases lay between the germline ends. This CDR3 spans 15 amino acids. The CDR3 DNA is TGTGCCAGCAGCTTGCAGGGGACGGGACACACTGAAGCTTTCTTT. This sequence encodes CASSLQGTGHTEAFF. Based on the CDR3 plus reference TRBV5-6 and TRBJ1-1, the full variable domain is DAGVTQSPTHLIKTRGQQVTLRCSPKSGHDTVSWYQQALGQGPQFIFQYYEEEERQRGNFPDRFSGHQFPNYSSELNVNALLLGDSALYLCASSLQGTGHTEAFFGQGTRLTVV.

This chain links TRBV9 with TRBJ2-3; 10 nucleotides match TRBD1. This CDR3 has 15 amino acids. J lost 4 bases, V lost 3 bases, and 5 bases had no gene match. CDR1 and CDR2 (germline): SGDLS, YYNGEE. CDR3 coding DNA: TGTGCCAGCAGCGAGAGGACAGGGGGGGCAGATACGCAGTATTTT. It encodes CASSERTGGADTQYF.

The chain uses TRBV19 and TRBJ1-6; D perhaps matches TRBD1 (6 bases). This CDR3 is built from 11 residues. The V and J ends lost 3 bases and 14 bases respectively, with 8 bases between them. CDR1 LNHDA and CDR2 SQIVND come from the germline V gene (reference sequence). The CDR3 nucleotides are TGTGCCAGTAGTATCAGGGGAACCCTCCACTTT. As protein: CASSIRGTLHF. Drawing the rest from reference TRBV19 and TRBJ1-6, the complete variable domain is DGGITQSPKYLFRKEGQNVTLSCEQNLNHDAMYWYRQDPGQGLRLIYYSQIVNDFQKGDIAEGYSVSREKKESFPLTVTSAQKNPTAFYLCASSIRGTLHFGNGTRLTVT.

The V and J genes are TRBV18 and TRBJ1-4; D is unresolved. The CDR3 runs 16 residues. Germline-derived CDR1 and CDR2 are KGHSH and LQKENI. Trimming stripped 3 bases from V and 1 base from J, with 12 bases between. The CDR3 loop reads CASSPSLIETNEKLFF. The CDR3 DNA is TGTGCCAGCTCACCGAGCCTGATCGAAACTAATGAAAAACTGTTTTTT. Looking up the rest from reference TRBV18 and TRBJ1-4 gives the full variable domain: NAGVMQNPRHLVRRRGQEARLRCSPMKGHSHVYWYRQLPEEGLKFMVYLQKENIIDESGMPKERFSAEFPKEGPSILRIQQVVRGDSAAYFCASSPSLIETNEKLFFGSGTQLSVL.

As DNA, the CDR3 is TGTGCCGGAAGGGGGGAGGGGGACTATGGCTACACCTTC. Translated, it gives CAGRGEGDYGYTF. The genes are TRBV2 and TRBJ1-2, with D maybe TRBD1 (6 bases). CDR1 and CDR2 from the germline V gene are SNHLY and FYNNEI. The CDR3 contains 13 residues. V was trimmed by 11 bases and J by 3 bases, leaving 16 bases between them.

The chain couples TRBV19 to TRBJ1-2; 7 bases line up with TRBD1. V gave up 11 bases and J gave up 7 bases; unmatched junction bases: 13. The CDR3 loop spans 13 amino acids. Per germline, CDR1 LNHDA and CDR2 SQIVND (reference sequence). CDR3 DNA: TGTGCCTCTTGGGAACACAGGGGCACTGGCTACACCTTC. Its protein product is CASWEHRGTGYTF.

The chain recombines TRBV28 with TRBJ2-3; 7 positions agree with TRBD2. Losses at the gene ends were 4 bases for V and 2 bases for J; bases not matched to a gene: 18. CDR3 length equals 19 residues. Germline CDR1 MDHEN, CDR2 SYDVKM. The CDR3 protein is CASSSPPGYTSATTDTQYF. The DNA for the CDR3 is TGTGCCAGCAGTTCACCGCCAGGGTATACTAGCGCGACCACAGATACGCAGTATTTT.

The chain uses TRBV19 and TRBJ1-2, with 8 positions matching TRBD1. CDR1 LNHDA and CDR2 SQIVND come from the germline V gene (reference sequence). Trimming cost V 10 bases and J 4 bases; bases outside gene matches: 2. CDR3 length: 11 amino acids. The CDR3 DNA follows: TGTGCCATTGGGACAGGCTATGGCTACACCTTC. Residues: CAIGTGYGYTF.

DNA of the CDR3: TGTGCCAGCAGCCAAGACCTATATGGGGGGACTGGAAACACCATATATTTT. It codes for CASSQDLYGGTGNTIYF. The chain combines TRBV13 with TRBJ1-3; a possible D gene is TRBD1 (5 bases). This CDR3 has 17 amino acids. V lost 5 bases and J 2 bases, leaving 19 bases between the germline ends. Germline assignment: CDR1 PRHDT and CDR2 FYEKMQ (reference sequence). Looking up the rest from reference TRBV13 and TRBJ1-3 gives the full variable domain: AAGVIQSPRHLIKEKRETATLKCYPIPRHDTVYWYQQGPGQDPQFLISFYEKMQSDKGSIPDRFSAQQFSDYHSELNMSSLELGDSALYFCASSQDLYGGTGNTIYFGEGSWLTVV.

This chain uses TRBV5-1 with TRBJ2-5; 10 bases map to TRBD2. The CDR3 consists of 16 residues. With 6 bases clipped from V and 1 base from J, the junction kept 9 bases outside the gene matches. Germline values: CDR1 SGHRS, CDR2 YFSETQ. This chain's CDR3 is CASTLSRTSGQETQYF. Written as DNA, the CDR3 is TGCGCCAGCACTCTCTCCCGGACTAGCGGCCAAGAGACCCAGTACTTC.

This chain uses TRBV6-5 with TRBJ2-3, with 7 positions matching TRBD1. J gave up 2 bases and V 6 bases, and 5 bases lay outside the gene matches. Per germline, CDR1 MNHEY and CDR2 SVGAGI. The CDR3 extends over 14 amino acids. The CDR3 nucleotides are TGTGCCAGCAGATACAGGGGCCCCACAGATACGCAGTATTTT. It yields the protein CASRYRGPTDTQYF.

The V gene is TRBV6-6, the J gene TRBJ1-5; TRBD1 is a possible D gene (5 bases). Trimming left V 5 bases short and J 7 bases short, with 6 bases between. The CDR3 extends over 11 amino acids. Per germline, CDR1 MNHNY and CDR2 SVGAGI (reference sequence). The CDR3 bases are TGTGCCAGCAGTCCAGGGCAGCCCCAGCATTTT. It encodes CASSPGQPQHF.